The 9 T cell receptor beta chains in this list originate from one sample, sequenced in a study of read filtering for tumor transcriptome and immune sequencing. Molecular barcoded adaptors covering alpha/delta and beta/gamma chains were used on roughly 400 ng RNA. One entry per CDR3 protein results from TCRdb running MiXCR on the reads. The sample holds about 48,000 distinct CDR3 sequences, roughly 18% seen once. What was sequenced was a population of CD138-negative cells sorted from bone marrow. All receptors derive from a donor aged 40 or older with multiple myeloma.

This clonotype has only a few counts. The gene calls are TRBV24-1 and TRBJ2-5; D remains ambiguous. The CDR3 loop spans 13 amino acids. The ends were cut back, 5 bases at V and 5 bases at J, with 11 bases in the middle. Germline V CDR1 and CDR2: KGHDR, SFDVKD. The CDR3 sequence: CATSVRHPETQYF. DNA of the CDR3: TGTGCCACCAGTGTCCGTCATCCGGAGACCCAGTACTTC.

This clonotype was seen repeatedly, ten times or more. The rearrangement joins TRBV7-8 to TRBJ2-3, with a possible D match to TRBD1 (6 bases). This CDR3 comprises 15 residues. V lost 3 bases and J lost 5, with 15 bases in between. CDR1 is SGHVS and CDR2 is FQNEAQ in the germline V gene. CDR3 DNA: TGTGCCAGCAGCTTTTCTGGGGGCATGGGAGATACGCAGTATTTT. The encoded protein is CASSFSGGMGDTQYF.

This clonotype was picked up many times. The chain links TRBV12-3 or TRBV12-4 to TRBJ2-1; TRBD1 is a possible D gene (6 bases). This CDR3 comprises 14 residues. Trimming took 3 bases from V and 3 from J, leaving 9 bases between them. This chain's CDR3 is CASSLAGDYNEQFF. CDR3 sequence (DNA): TGTGCCAGCAGTTTGGCAGGGGACTACAATGAGCAGTTCTTC.

This clonotype came up many times. V is TRBV5-1 and J is TRBJ2-3, with 11 bases that match TRBD2. This CDR3 spans 16 amino acids. Germline CDR1 and CDR2: SGHRS and YFSETQ. Losses at the gene ends were 3 bases for V and 2 bases for J; bases not matched to a gene: 5. CDR3 amino acids: CASSSTSGSVTDTQYF. The DNA for the CDR3 is TGCGCCAGCAGCTCCACTAGCGGGAGTGTCACAGATACGCAGTATTTT.

This clonotype was counted only a few times. The V call is TRBV5-6, the J call TRBJ1-5; D gene unclear. CDR3 length: 13 residues. CDR1 is SGHDT and CDR2 is YYEEEE in the germline V gene. Between the trimmed V and J ends, which lost 1 base and 2 bases, there was a span of 4 bases. CDR3 nucleotides: TGTGCCAGCAGCTTGATGGGCAATCAGCCCCAGCATTTT. Its protein is CASSLMGNQPQHF.

In this sample, this clonotype turned up many times. The rearrangement joins TRBV30 to TRBJ1-4; possibly TRBD1 for D (5 bases). This CDR3 contains 16 residues. Between the trimmed V and J ends, which lost 2 bases and 5 bases, there was a span of 18 bases. CDR1 is GTSNPN, CDR2 SVGIG, per germline (reference sequence). CDR3 amino acids: CAWSRGIGVVNEKLFF. The CDR3 DNA reads as TGTGCCTGGAGTAGGGGAATAGGGGTTGTAAATGAAAAACTGTTTTTT.

Within the sample, this clonotype is medium-sized (0.01 to 0.1%). This sequence joins TRBV7-2 and TRBJ2-1, with D perhaps matching TRBD1 or TRBD2 (5 bases each). Germline CDR1 SGHTA, CDR2 FQGNSA. This CDR3 is built from 18 residues. The ends were cut back, 5 bases at V and 0 bases at J, with 20 bases in the middle. The CDR3, as DNA: TGTGCCAGCAGCCCAAGGCCGGGGCTCTCTAGCTCCTACAATGAGCAGTTCTTC. Amino acid sequence: CASSPRPGLSSSYNEQFF.

The chain links TRBV20-1 to TRBJ2-3; a possible D gene is TRBD1 (6 bases). Trimming shortened V by 1 base and J by 2 bases, and 10 bases separated the two germline ends. The germline V gene encodes CDR1 DFQATT and CDR2 SNEGSKA (reference sequence). This CDR3 comprises 14 residues. CDR3 sequence reads: CSARVDSLTDTQYF. CDR3 nucleotide sequence: TGCAGTGCTAGAGTGGACAGCCTCACAGATACGCAGTATTTT.

As to this clonotype: The conserved final phenylalanine or tryptophan is absent from the CDR3, which likely points to a read error. The chain joins TRBV7-2 to TRBJ2-1, with TRBD2 matching over 13 bases. The germline gives CDR1 SGHTA, CDR2 FQGNSA. V dropped 4 bases and J dropped 7; count of bases not matched to a gene: 7. The CDR3 runs 16 residues. CDR3 DNA: TGTGCCAGCAGCTCCACTAGCGGGAGGGAAGGGAATGAGCAGTTCATC. It translates to CASSSTSGREGNEQFI.